This record looks at one TCR beta chain sequence and its context. What it recognizes is unknown. The sample belongs to a study of siplizumab effects on memory and regulatory T cells. Clones were read by immunoSEQ multiplex PCR, and TCRdb kept only the in-frame ones, dropping some. The sample consists of under 140,000 clones, over 85% of them appearing once. V shed 6 bases and J 4 bases; nucleotides not matched to a gene: 14. Germline V lookup: CDR1 MNHEY, CDR2 SMNVEV (reference sequence). The CDR3 consists of 16 residues. The study's findings and limits: For siplizumab cultures, the suppressive function of their proliferating Tregs was not confirmed. Under siplizumab, an average roughly 69% of mappable alloreactive CD4+ clones were Treg-derived, compared with 25% to 30% in controls. The authors mapped only a minor fraction of alloreactive clones to unstimulated subsets. Significantly reduced by siplizumab was the cumulative frequency of alloreactive sequences, namely those traceable to unstimulated CD4+ memory cells.

The origin of this receptor is a human donor in good health. The V call is TRBV27, the J call TRBJ2-7; 8 bases agree with TRBD1. The source material was CD4+ T cells sorted from blood. The CDR3 loop reads CASRFSRAGGWYEQYF. CDR3 DNA: TGTGCCAGCAGGTTTTCCCGGGCAGGGGGCTGGTACGAGCAGTACTTC.